Listed below are T cell receptor beta chains from one sample, sequenced in a study of identical twins. TCRdb fed the 5' RACE reads into MiXCR, producing one record per CDR3 protein. The table shows some 250,000 distinct CDR3 sequences, with roughly 7.1% occurring only once. Another study also made use of these data, one on T cells expressing NK-cell markers.

Sequencing was done on a sample of CD8+ T cells sorted from blood. Receptor source: a woman under 30 in good health. The conserved cysteine and the conserved F or W are not part of the CDR3 here. Each record gives: D gene, V gene, J gene, clone size, CDR3 protein. The D gene is left open where the match is weak. Part of the rows lack a size; the others show once, few, many or a class for expanded clones.

D gene: -; V gene: TRBV30; J gene: TRBJ2-5; clone size: few; CDR3 protein: AWSIEGVETQY
D gene: -; V gene: TRBV7-9; J gene: TRBJ1-2; clone size: few; CDR3 protein: ASSFLGHQANYGYT
D gene: TRBD2; V gene: TRBV20-1; J gene: TRBJ2-3; clone size: few; CDR3 protein: SAQIAGTVDTQY
D gene: -; V gene: TRBV19; J gene: TRBJ2-1; clone size: -; CDR3 protein: ASTAGVVDEQF
D gene: TRBD2; V gene: TRBV3-1; J gene: TRBJ2-7; clone size: -; CDR3 protein: ASSQELAGRWEQY
D gene: -; V gene: TRBV19; J gene: TRBJ2-1; clone size: many; CDR3 protein: ASRRDPGSYNEQF
D gene: TRBD1; V gene: TRBV6-1; J gene: TRBJ2-7; clone size: few; CDR3 protein: ASRPDRGSYEQY
D gene: -; V gene: TRBV11-2; J gene: TRBJ2-3; clone size: few; CDR3 protein: ASSPFARDTPYTDTQY
D gene: -; V gene: TRBV15; J gene: TRBJ2-5; clone size: many; CDR3 protein: ATSRDTSWETQY
D gene: -; V gene: TRBV10-3; J gene: TRBJ2-7; clone size: -; CDR3 protein: AISEFTASYEQY
D gene: -; V gene: TRBV21-1; J gene: TRBJ2-3; clone size: -; CDR3 protein: ASSKSSSHKQGADTQY
D gene: -; V gene: TRBV6-2/TRBV6-3; J gene: TRBJ2-1; clone size: many; CDR3 protein: ASSSVFRAGEQF
D gene: -; V gene: TRBV7-9; J gene: TRBJ2-7; clone size: -; CDR3 protein: ASSLGTGDLYEQY
D gene: TRBD2; V gene: TRBV6-1; J gene: TRBJ2-1; clone size: many; CDR3 protein: ASSRTSGRNEQF
D gene: -; V gene: TRBV20-1; J gene: TRBJ2-4; clone size: many; CDR3 protein: SAREPRVGNIQY
D gene: TRBD2; V gene: TRBV29-1; J gene: TRBJ2-3; clone size: many; CDR3 protein: SGGTSGRSSGGTDTQY
D gene: -; V gene: TRBV3-1; J gene: TRBJ2-1; clone size: many; CDR3 protein: ASSPPVGVEQF
D gene: -; V gene: TRBV6-2/TRBV6-3; J gene: TRBJ1-1; clone size: -; CDR3 protein: ASSYTYNTEAF
D gene: -; V gene: TRBV3-1; J gene: TRBJ2-2; clone size: few; CDR3 protein: ASSLRGTRATGELF
D gene: TRBD2; V gene: TRBV6-1; J gene: TRBJ2-3; clone size: many; CDR3 protein: ASSPLAGPSTDTQY
D gene: -; V gene: TRBV7-9; J gene: TRBJ2-7; clone size: few; CDR3 protein: ASSLDRREQY
D gene: TRBD2; V gene: TRBV20-1; J gene: TRBJ2-3; clone size: -; CDR3 protein: SATNGLAVKSTDTQY
D gene: -; V gene: TRBV5-6; J gene: TRBJ2-1; clone size: many; CDR3 protein: ASSSLQGALVEQF
D gene: TRBD1; V gene: TRBV7-6; J gene: TRBJ1-3; clone size: few; CDR3 protein: ASSPTGARAGNTIY
D gene: -; V gene: TRBV12-3/TRBV12-4; J gene: TRBJ2-1; clone size: many; CDR3 protein: ASSLPGRGEQF
D gene: -; V gene: TRBV7-8; J gene: TRBJ2-7; clone size: few; CDR3 protein: ASSSGLDEQY
D gene: -; V gene: TRBV4-2; J gene: TRBJ1-3; clone size: -; CDR3 protein: AMGPGVLWTIY
D gene: TRBD1; V gene: TRBV5-1; J gene: TRBJ2-4; clone size: -; CDR3 protein: ASSLAGTGATLAKNIQY
D gene: TRBD1; V gene: TRBV10-3; J gene: TRBJ2-7; clone size: few; CDR3 protein: AISEFRQGWEQY
D gene: -; V gene: TRBV11-2; J gene: TRBJ2-7; clone size: -; CDR3 protein: ASSQRKGMEHEQY
D gene: TRBD1; V gene: TRBV7-6; J gene: TRBJ2-1; clone size: -; CDR3 protein: ASSWGQGNEQF
D gene: -; V gene: TRBV11-2; J gene: TRBJ1-5; clone size: few; CDR3 protein: ASSLEYDSNQPQH
D gene: -; V gene: TRBV5-1; J gene: TRBJ1-1; clone size: -; CDR3 protein: ASSLLGGGAPGTEAF
D gene: -; V gene: TRBV27; J gene: TRBJ2-6; clone size: -; CDR3 protein: ASRSSSGANVLT
D gene: -; V gene: TRBV6-1; J gene: TRBJ1-2; clone size: -; CDR3 protein: ASSEEGSENYGYT
D gene: -; V gene: TRBV10-2; J gene: TRBJ2-6; clone size: many; CDR3 protein: ASSVASGANVLT
D gene: -; V gene: TRBV6-5; J gene: TRBJ2-6; clone size: -; CDR3 protein: ASSYYYNSGANVLT
D gene: TRBD1; V gene: TRBV29-1; J gene: TRBJ1-2; clone size: many; CDR3 protein: SVEDRVYGGYT
D gene: TRBD2; V gene: TRBV29-1; J gene: TRBJ2-1; clone size: few; CDR3 protein: SVSTSGSYNEQF
D gene: -; V gene: TRBV11-2; J gene: TRBJ1-1; clone size: -; CDR3 protein: ASSFPTGTLNTEAF
D gene: -; V gene: TRBV7-6; J gene: TRBJ1-1; clone size: -; CDR3 protein: ASSKGGPNTEAF
D gene: -; V gene: TRBV12-3/TRBV12-4; J gene: TRBJ1-1; clone size: many; CDR3 protein: ASSFEGARAF
D gene: -; V gene: TRBV25-1; J gene: TRBJ1-1; clone size: few; CDR3 protein: ASSELKGANTEAF
D gene: -; V gene: TRBV13; J gene: TRBJ2-4; clone size: many; CDR3 protein: ASSPRRRGAKNIQY
D gene: TRBD2; V gene: TRBV5-4; J gene: TRBJ2-2; clone size: -; CDR3 protein: ASSSGTSNTGELF
D gene: -; V gene: TRBV19; J gene: TRBJ1-2; clone size: few; CDR3 protein: ASSIQVGEGYGYT
D gene: -; V gene: TRBV7-9; J gene: TRBJ2-2; clone size: -; CDR3 protein: ASSQTYPNGELF
D gene: -; V gene: TRBV9; J gene: TRBJ2-1; clone size: -; CDR3 protein: ASSETDWTYNEQF
D gene: TRBD1; V gene: TRBV27; J gene: TRBJ2-7; clone size: few; CDR3 protein: ASNGQGAFEQY
D gene: TRBD1; V gene: TRBV13; J gene: TRBJ1-1; clone size: -; CDR3 protein: ASSLGQGHTEAF